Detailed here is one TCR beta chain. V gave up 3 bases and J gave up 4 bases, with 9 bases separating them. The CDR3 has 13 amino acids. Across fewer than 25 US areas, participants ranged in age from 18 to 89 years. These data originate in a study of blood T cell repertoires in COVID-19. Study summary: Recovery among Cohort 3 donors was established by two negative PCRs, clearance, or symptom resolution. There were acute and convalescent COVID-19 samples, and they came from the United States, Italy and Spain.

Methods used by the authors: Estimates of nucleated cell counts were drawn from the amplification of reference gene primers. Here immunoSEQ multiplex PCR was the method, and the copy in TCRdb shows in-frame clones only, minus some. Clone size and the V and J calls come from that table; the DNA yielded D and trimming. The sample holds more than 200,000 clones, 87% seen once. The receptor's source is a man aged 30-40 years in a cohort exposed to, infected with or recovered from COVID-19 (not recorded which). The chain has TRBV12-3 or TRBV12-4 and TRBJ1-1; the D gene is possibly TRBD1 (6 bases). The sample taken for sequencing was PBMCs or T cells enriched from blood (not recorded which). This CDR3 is CASSFKGGTEAFF. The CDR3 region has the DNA TGTGCCAGCAGTTTTAAAGGGGGCACTGAAGCTTTCTTT.